The clone carrying this T cell receptor beta chain appeared a few times. Its matching antigen is unknown. Gene and germline names: mouse. The read finishes 1 residue shy of the CDR3 end, and the germline J gene is used to complete it. Per germline, CDR1 SGHND and CDR2 FRSKSL. The V and J ends lost 6 bases and 5 bases, in that order; junction bases with no gene match: 2. The CDR3 is 13 residues long. Assay: immunoSEQ multiplex PCR; the TCRdb copy retains only in-frame clones and omits some. The sample lists fewer than 6,000 clones; roughly half were seen once. The sample originates from a study of tissue T cells after allogeneic stem cell transplantation. Findings and caveats of the study: Which tissue TCRs were alloreactive or antigen-specific was not determined. Some clones might be persisting host cells.

Specified time point: mouse harvest day 7 after allogeneic transplant. The graft held 10^6 splenic CD5+ T cells and 10^7 T-cell-depleted bone marrow cells. B6 (H2b) cells into BALB/c (H2d) mice; tissues taken at day 7 or 14. Sample: skin. V is TRBV15 and J is TRBJ2-1; 9 bases line up with TRBD2. The clonotype was recovered from a female BALB/c mouse given C57BL/6 T cells with graft-versus-host disease after an allogeneic hematopoietic cell transplant. The DNA read from the CDR3 is TGTGCCAGCAGACTGGGGGGTCATGCTGAGCAGTTC. Translating gives CASRLGGHAEQF. The full CDR3 protein reads CASRLGGHAEQFF.